Described below is a single TCR beta chain sequence and its context. The data were produced by immunoSEQ multiplex PCR, yet TCRdb's version contains in-frame clones alone and is incomplete. This table has approximately 1,500,000 clones, 95% to 99% appearing once. The data originate from a study of shared clonotypes between healthy human individuals. CD4+ cell separation produced CD45RA+ naive and CD45RA-negative memory subsets. The sequence was obtained from a young man in good health. Specimen: naive CD4+ T cells sorted from blood. The subset: CD45RA+ positively selected.

The CDR3 loop reads CSVDFGQETQYF. CDR3 in DNA: TGCAGCGTTGACTTCGGTCAAGAGACCCAGTACTTC. J is TRBJ2-5 and V is TRBV29-1; D is undetermined. Germline loops: CDR1 SQVTM, CDR2 ANQGSEA. The CDR3 loop spans 12 amino acids. The V end lost 3 bases, the J end lost 2 bases, and 7 bases lay between the germline ends.